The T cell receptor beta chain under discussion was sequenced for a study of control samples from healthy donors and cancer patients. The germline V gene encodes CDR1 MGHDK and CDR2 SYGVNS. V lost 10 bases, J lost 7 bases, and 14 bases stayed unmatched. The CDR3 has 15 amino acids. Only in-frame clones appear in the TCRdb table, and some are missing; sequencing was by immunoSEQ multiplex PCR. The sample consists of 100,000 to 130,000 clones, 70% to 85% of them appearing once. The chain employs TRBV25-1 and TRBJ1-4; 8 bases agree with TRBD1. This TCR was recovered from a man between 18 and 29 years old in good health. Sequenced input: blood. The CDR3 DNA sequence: TGTGCCACCCAAGGGAGCGACAGGGGCCGTGAAAAACTGTTTTTT. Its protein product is CATQGSDRGREKLFF.